This TCR beta chain originates from a study of blood T cells in healthy people across ages. Alongside a J-beta primer mix, a sample-barcoded 5' primer served in a second PCR lasting about 7 to 11 cycles. TCRdb used MiXCR to reprocess the 5' RACE reads, holding one entry per CDR3 protein. The data contain hundreds of thousands of distinct CDR3 sequences, roughly 56% of them singletons. Study outcomes and limitations: Observed TCR beta diversity per million T cells went down as age went up. This fall followed a roughly linear course with age. Unknown CMV status may confound age-related changes in expanded clones. Unsorted PBMCs blocked a conclusive comparison of naive and antigen-experienced cells.

Deletions cut 1 base from V and 11 bases from J, with 29 bases between. The germline V gene encodes CDR1 DFQATT and CDR2 SNEGSKA (reference sequence). The CDR3 spans 17 residues. The amount of total RNA extracted per sample was at least 6 micrograms. A word on this clonotype: Its specificity is unknown.

The chain is built from TRBV20-1 and TRBJ2-5; the D gene could be TRBD1 or TRBD2 (5 bases each). This clonotype originated in a man in his forties in good health. Sample: blood. This chain's CDR3 is CSARALFEGTLYNEQYF. CDR3 nucleotide sequence: TGCAGTGCTAGAGCACTTTTTGAGGGGACCCTATACAATGAGCAGTACTTC.